The rows below give T cell receptor beta chains drawn from one sample of a study of cytotoxic CD8 clonotypes in ibrutinib-treated CLL. Assay used: immunoSEQ multiplex PCR; TCRdb lists only in-frame clones, some missing. The data contain about 120,000 clones, approximately 58% of them singletons. Material: PBMCs, obtained after 24 months of ibrutinib treatment. The receptors originated from a human donor with chronic lymphocytic leukemia. Each CDR3 is given with its conserved first and last residue. The order of the fields is V gene, D gene, clone size, J gene, CDR3 DNA, CDR3 protein. The D gene is left open where the match is weak. Expanded clones are given a class, and other clones once, few, many or no size at all.

TRBV7-2,-,few,TRBJ1-1,TGTGCCAGCATTCTTGGACAGCAGAACACTGAAGCTTTCTTT,CASILGQQNTEAFF
TRBV4-2,TRBD2,few,TRBJ2-2,TGTGCCAGCAGCCAAGATAAAACCACTAGCGGGGCCGGGGAGCTGTTTTTT,CASSQDKTTSGAGELFF
TRBV9,-,many,TRBJ2-3,TGTGCCAGCAGCGTGAACAGGGCTGGAGATACGCAGTATTTT,CASSVNRAGDTQYF
TRBV2,TRBD2,-,TRBJ2-2,TGTGCCAGCAGTCCGGGACTAGCGGGGGTGAACACCGGGGAGCTGTTTTTT,CASSPGLAGVNTGELFF
TRBV11-3,TRBD1,few,TRBJ2-7,TGTGCCAGCAGCCCCTCGGGACAGGGGCCCTACGAGCAGTACTTC,CASSPSGQGPYEQYF
TRBV28,-,few,TRBJ2-7,TGTGCCAGCAGTTCCCTTTCTCCTTACGAGCAGTACTTC,CASSSLSPYEQYF
TRBV4-2,-,-,TRBJ2-1,TGTGCCAGCAGCCAAGACCTGGTTGGTGAGCAGTTCTTC,CASSQDLVGEQFF
TRBV11-1,-,-,TRBJ1-2,TGTGCCAGCAGCTCCTCGACTGGGTTGGAAGGCTACACCTTC,CASSSSTGLEGYTF
TRBV30,TRBD2,-,TRBJ2-3,TGTGCCTGGAGCAGGGGACTAGCGGGAGACACAGATACGCAGTATTTT,CAWSRGLAGDTDTQYF
TRBV18,-,-,TRBJ1-3,TGTGCCAGCTCACCAGATGGGGACGGGAGAAACACCATATATTTT,CASSPDGDGRNTIYF